This TCR beta chain stems from a study of CD8+ T cells in alopecia areata. Sorted out of PBMCs were CD4+ T cells and CD8+ T cells. Sequencing relied on a cDNA template that was reverse transcribed from extracted RNA. Clones were sequenced by immunoSEQ multiplex PCR, and TCRdb holds only the in-frame ones, with some missing. The repertoire holds roughly 200,000 clones, with roughly three fifths as singletons. Germline V gene sequence: CDR1 SEHNR, CDR2 FQNEAQ (reference sequence). V was trimmed by 8 bases and J by 1 base, leaving 8 bases between them. This CDR3 is 12 amino acids long. The chain is built from TRBV7-9 and TRBJ1-1; D is unclear. The TCR originated in a human donor in good health. The specimen was CD8+ T cells sorted from blood. The CDR3 sequence is CASHAGNTEAFF. Written as DNA, the CDR3 is TGTGCCAGCCACGCGGGGAACACTGAAGCTTTCTTT.